Included here is one T cell receptor (beta chain) sequence, with context. Its antigen is not known. Each TCR beta library was made by quantitative 5'-RACE that incorporated molecular barcodes. TCRdb reprocessed the 5' RACE reads with MiXCR, giving one entry per CDR3 protein. The sample holds about 150,000 distinct CDR3 sequences, around 32% seen once. The sample comes from a study of CD8 T cells in ankylosing spondylitis. Study-wide points: Reported data indicate significant enrichment of disease-linked clones within matched ankylosing spondylitis synovial fluid.

V trimming: 0 bases; J trimming: 1 base; junction bases outside the gene matches: 2. The CDR3 has 16 residues. The germline V gene encodes CDR1 SEHNR and CDR2 FQNEAQ (reference sequence). This receptor was obtained from a male donor with ankylosing spondylitis. The chain carries TRBV7-9 and TRBJ2-3; 9 nucleotides align to TRBD1. The sequenced material came from synovial fluid, either unsorted or a sorted T cell fraction (not recorded which). The CDR3, as DNA: TGTGCCAGCAGCTTAGCAACAGGGGGCGGCACAGATACGCAGTATTTT. Translation gives CASSLATGGGTDTQYF.